The clone carrying this T cell receptor (beta chain) has at least ten counts. Its antigen remains unknown. TCR beta CDR3 region amplification was performed from RNA transcripts. With the HTBI primer set, the TCR CDR3 went through a first round of RT-PCR. MiXCR, run by TCRdb on the multiplex PCR reads, gives a single entry per CDR3 protein. The sample shows roughly 700,000 distinct CDR3 sequences, just over 35% of them seen only once. This entry belongs to a study of T cells in Graves' hyperthyroidism and ophthalmopathy. Points from the study as a whole: Separation of ophthalmopathy from stable hyperthyroidism was achieved by a 13 V-J model.

The sample taken for sequencing was blood. The sequence came from a woman in her thirties or forties with Graves' hyperthyroidism.

The DNA of the CDR3 is TGTGCCATCAGTGAGGGGAGGACTGAAGCTTTCTTT. This encodes CAISEGRTEAFF. The rearrangement links TRBV10-3 to TRBJ1-1, with unresolved D. V gave up 2 bases and J gave up 5 bases, with 6 bases separating them. CDR1 and CDR2 (germline): ENHRY, SYGVKD. The CDR3 totals 12 residues.